This TCR beta chain was documented in a study of T cell clusters in autoimmune cytopenias (dated by TCRdb to between 2019 and 2020). With respect to the entire study: A median TRB sequencing depth of around 53,000 reads per sample was reached, and a median of roughly 2,500 distinct TRB clonotypes per sample was obtained. TRB and IGH repertoires from peripheral blood were sequenced in autoimmune cytopenia patients at active disease and during treatment follow-up, with healthy, CLL and autoimmune hepatitis controls included alongside. The study aimed to test whether autoimmune cytopenia patients carry a disease-specific immune repertoire signature usable as a blood-based biomarker. Paper-wide results and their limitations: Approximately 3-fold more exclusive TRB clusters were observed in healthy donors than in active autoimmune hepatitis patients, consistent with an autoimmunity-wide signature. TRB repertoire shifts, with less even repertoires observed in secondary cytopenia and CLL, were mostly attributed to lymphoma bias rather than autoimmunity. In the comparison of secondary cytopenia with CLL, the cluster-lack signature was not observed, apparently because the dominant lymphoma-associated repertoire masked the signature. A lack of physiological T cell clusters in primary autoimmune cytopenia patients was suggested by GLIPH, as 51 clusters were found to be exclusive to healthy donors versus some 18 exclusive to patients. The T cell clusters were defined only in silico, and the functional role of the clusters was left to be validated experimentally.

Per sample, around 230 ng of peripheral blood genomic DNA, approximately 38,000 genome equivalents, was used for TRB amplification. TRB rearrangements were amplified by multiplex PCR using a touch-down protocol with TRB-A and TRB-B primer pools mixed in one tube. Two consecutive PCR reactions with Phusion HS II polymerase added Illumina adapters and sample indices to the amplicons. The amplicons were purified from gel with the NucleoSpin Gel and PCR Clean-up kit, after which the amplicons were quantified by Qubit and checked for quality on an Agilent 2100 Bioanalyzer. Sequencing of the libraries was done on an Illumina MiSeq with 600-cycle, single-indexed, paired-end runs. Turning to the authors' computational methods: MiXCR version 2.1.12 with the default MiXCR reference library was used to align and assemble TRB reads. A clone was defined by each unique CDR3 nucleotide sequence, and the analysis included only productive sequences with two or more reads. To assess repertoire diversity, an R script computed alpha-parameterized diversity profiles (alpha 0 to 5), which included the Shannon (alpha 1) and Simpson (alpha 2) indices. The tcR package was used to compute combinatorial TRB VJ usage, and cohorts were compared on this usage by principal component analysis with ade4. Using GLIPH, TCRbeta CDR3s were clustered on pairs of cohorts matched for age and read depth, and a Wilcoxon test was used to compare cluster frequencies. TCRdb reprocessed the raw reads; every CDR3 protein sequence is a single record, and DNA is not supplied. The V and J calls were determined by TCRdb, not by the authors. This sample's table has entries for 5,000 to 6,500 distinct CDR3 sequences. The biggest ten clones account for 4% to 5% of the sample.

From the germline V gene, CDR1 is SGDLS and CDR2 is YYNGEE. Taken from cysteine to phenylalanine, the CDR3 has 15 residues. There is no recorded DNA. About this clonotype itself: The antigen this receptor binds is unknown.

The chain uses TRBV9 and TRBJ2-7. The specimen sequenced was peripheral blood. The receptor comes from a human donor with an autoimmune cytopenia or autoimmune hepatitis (not recorded which). The encoded CDR3 is CASSVGSGSSYEQYF.